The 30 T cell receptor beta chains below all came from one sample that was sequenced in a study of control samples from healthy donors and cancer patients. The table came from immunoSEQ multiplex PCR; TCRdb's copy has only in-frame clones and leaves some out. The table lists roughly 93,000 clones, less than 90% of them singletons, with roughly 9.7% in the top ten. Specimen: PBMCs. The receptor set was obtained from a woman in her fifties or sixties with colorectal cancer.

CDR3 sequence: CASSLGNQETQYF. In nucleotides, the CDR3 is TGTGCCAGCAGTCTCGGGAACCAAGAGACCCAGTACTTC. The chain couples TRBV28 to TRBJ2-5; weak D call: TRBD2 (5 bases). V lost 5 bases to trimming and J lost 0 bases, with 7 bases between them. The CDR3 length is 13 residues. Germline V lookup: CDR1 MDHEN, CDR2 SYDVKM.

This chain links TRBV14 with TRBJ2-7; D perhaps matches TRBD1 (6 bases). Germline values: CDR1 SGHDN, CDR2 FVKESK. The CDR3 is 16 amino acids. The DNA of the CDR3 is TGTGCCGGCAGCCAAGACCAGGGGTTTTACTCCTACGAGCAGTACGTC. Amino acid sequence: CAGSQDQGFYSYEQYV.

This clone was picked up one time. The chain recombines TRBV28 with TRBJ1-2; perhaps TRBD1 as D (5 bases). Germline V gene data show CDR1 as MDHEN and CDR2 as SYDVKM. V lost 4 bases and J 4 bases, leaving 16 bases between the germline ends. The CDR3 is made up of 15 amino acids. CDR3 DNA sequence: TGTGCCAGCAGTTCAGGGACCGTCGTCGGCTATGGCTACACCTTC. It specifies CASSSGTVVGYGYTF.

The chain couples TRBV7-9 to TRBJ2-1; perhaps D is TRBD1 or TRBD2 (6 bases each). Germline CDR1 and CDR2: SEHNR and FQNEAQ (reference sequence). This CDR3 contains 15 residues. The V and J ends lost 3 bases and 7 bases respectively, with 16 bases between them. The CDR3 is CASSFGGPPGNEQFF. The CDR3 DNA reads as TGTGCCAGCAGCTTCGGGGGCCCCCCGGGAAATGAGCAGTTCTTC.

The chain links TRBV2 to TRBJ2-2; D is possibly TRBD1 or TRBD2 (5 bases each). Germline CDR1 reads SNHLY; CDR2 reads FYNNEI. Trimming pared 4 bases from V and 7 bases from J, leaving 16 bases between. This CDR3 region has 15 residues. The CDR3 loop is CASSVTRDSVGELFF. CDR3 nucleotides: TGTGCCAGCAGTGTAACTAGAGACAGTGTCGGGGAGCTGTTTTTT.

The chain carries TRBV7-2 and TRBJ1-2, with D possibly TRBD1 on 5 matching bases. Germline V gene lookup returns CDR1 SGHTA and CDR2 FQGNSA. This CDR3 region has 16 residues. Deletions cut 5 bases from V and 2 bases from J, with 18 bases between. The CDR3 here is CASSVRVGQGNYGYTF. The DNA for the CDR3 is TGTGCCAGCAGCGTCCGTGTGGGCCAGGGCAACTATGGCTACACCTTC.

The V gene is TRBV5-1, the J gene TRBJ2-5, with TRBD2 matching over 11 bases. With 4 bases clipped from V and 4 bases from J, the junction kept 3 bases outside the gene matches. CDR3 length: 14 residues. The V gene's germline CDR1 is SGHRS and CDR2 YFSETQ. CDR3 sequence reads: CASSATSGAETQYF. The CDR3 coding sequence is TGCGCCAGCAGCGCGACTAGCGGGGCAGAGACCCAGTACTTC.

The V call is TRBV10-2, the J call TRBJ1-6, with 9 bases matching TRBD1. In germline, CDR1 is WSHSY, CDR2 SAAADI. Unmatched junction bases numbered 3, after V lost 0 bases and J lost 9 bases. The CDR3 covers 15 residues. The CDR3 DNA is TGCGCCAGCAGTGAGTCACCGGGACAGGGTTCACCCCTCCACTTT. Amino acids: CASSESPGQGSPLHF.

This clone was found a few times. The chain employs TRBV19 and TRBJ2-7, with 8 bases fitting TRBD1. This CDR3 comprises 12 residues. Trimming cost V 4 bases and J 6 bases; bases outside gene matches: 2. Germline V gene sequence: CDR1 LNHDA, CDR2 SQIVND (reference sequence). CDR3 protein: CASSTGQGEQYV. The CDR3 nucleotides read TGTGCCAGTAGTACCGGACAGGGCGAGCAGTACGTC.

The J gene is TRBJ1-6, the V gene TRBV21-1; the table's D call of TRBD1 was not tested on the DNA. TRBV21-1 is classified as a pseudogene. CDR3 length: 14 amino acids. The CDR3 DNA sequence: TGTGCCAGCAGCAACAGGGGCGGGAATTCACCCCTCCACTTT. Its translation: CASSNRGGNSPLHF.

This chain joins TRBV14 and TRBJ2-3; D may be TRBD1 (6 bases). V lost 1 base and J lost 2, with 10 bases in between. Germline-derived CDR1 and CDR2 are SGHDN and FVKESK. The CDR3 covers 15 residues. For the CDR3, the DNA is TGTGCCAGCAGCCAAGTGGCAGGGGCCACAGATACGCAGTATTTT. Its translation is CASSQVAGATDTQYF.

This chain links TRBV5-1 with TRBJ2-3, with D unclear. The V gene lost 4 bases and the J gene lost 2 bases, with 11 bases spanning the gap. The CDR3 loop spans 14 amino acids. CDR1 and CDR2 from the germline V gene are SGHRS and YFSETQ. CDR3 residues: CASSPDKNTDTQYF. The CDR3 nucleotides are TGCGCCAGCAGCCCAGACAAAAACACAGATACGCAGTATTTT.

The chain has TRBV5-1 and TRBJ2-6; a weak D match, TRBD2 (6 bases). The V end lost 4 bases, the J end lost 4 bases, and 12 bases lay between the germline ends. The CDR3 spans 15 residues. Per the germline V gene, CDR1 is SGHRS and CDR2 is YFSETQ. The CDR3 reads CASSPGEAGANVLTF. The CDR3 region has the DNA TGCGCCAGCAGCCCCGGGGAGGCCGGGGCCAACGTCCTGACTTTC.

The CDR3, as DNA: TGTGCCACCAGCAGAGATCGTGGCAGTACAACTAATGAAAAACTGTTTTTT. Translated, it gives CATSRDRGSTTNEKLFF. The chain employs TRBV15 and TRBJ1-4; D is unresolved. The CDR3 consists of 17 residues. Per germline, CDR1 LNHNV and CDR2 YYDKDF (reference sequence). V gave up 0 bases and J gave up 0 bases, with 11 bases separating them.

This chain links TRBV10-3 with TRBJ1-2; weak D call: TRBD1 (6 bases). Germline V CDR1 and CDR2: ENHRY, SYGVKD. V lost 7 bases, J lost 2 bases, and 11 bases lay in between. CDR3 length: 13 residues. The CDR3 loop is CAINEGGNYGYTF. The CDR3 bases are TGTGCCATCAACGAGGGGGGCAACTATGGCTACACCTTC.

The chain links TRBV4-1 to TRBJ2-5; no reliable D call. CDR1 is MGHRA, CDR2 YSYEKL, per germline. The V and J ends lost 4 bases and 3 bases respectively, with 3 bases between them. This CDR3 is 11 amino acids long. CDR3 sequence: CASSPKETQYF. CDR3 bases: TGCGCCAGCAGCCCCAAAGAGACCCAGTACTTC.

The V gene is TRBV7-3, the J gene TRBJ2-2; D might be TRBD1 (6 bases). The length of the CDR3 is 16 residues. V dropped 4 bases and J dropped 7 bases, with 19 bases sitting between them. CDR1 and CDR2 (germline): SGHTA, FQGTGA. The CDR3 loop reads CASSSKTTGSGGELFF. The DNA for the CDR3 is TGTGCCAGCAGCTCGAAGACAACAGGGTCCGGCGGGGAGCTGTTTTTT.

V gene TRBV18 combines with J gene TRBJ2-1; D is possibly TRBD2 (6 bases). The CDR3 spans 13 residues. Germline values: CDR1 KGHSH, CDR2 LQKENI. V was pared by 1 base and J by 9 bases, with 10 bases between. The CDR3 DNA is TGTGCCAGCTCACCACACGGGGGTGGTGAGCAGTTCTTC. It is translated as CASSPHGGGEQFF.

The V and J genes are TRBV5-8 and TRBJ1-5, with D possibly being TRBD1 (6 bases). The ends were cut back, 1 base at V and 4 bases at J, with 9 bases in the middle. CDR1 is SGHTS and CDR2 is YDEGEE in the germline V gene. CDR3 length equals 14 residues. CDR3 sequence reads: CASSLRQENQPQHF. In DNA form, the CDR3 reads TGTGCCAGCAGCTTGAGACAGGAAAATCAGCCCCAGCATTTT.

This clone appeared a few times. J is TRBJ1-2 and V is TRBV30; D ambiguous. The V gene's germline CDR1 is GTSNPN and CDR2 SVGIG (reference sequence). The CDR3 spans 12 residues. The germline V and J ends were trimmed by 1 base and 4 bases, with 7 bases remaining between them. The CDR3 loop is CAWSAGSYGYTF. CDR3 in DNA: TGTGCCTGGAGTGCGGGATCCTATGGCTACACCTTC.

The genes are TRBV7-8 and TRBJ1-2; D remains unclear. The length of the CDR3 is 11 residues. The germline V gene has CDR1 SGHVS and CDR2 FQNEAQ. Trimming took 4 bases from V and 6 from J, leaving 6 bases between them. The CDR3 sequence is CASSSEDGYTF. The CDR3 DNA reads TGTGCCAGCAGCTCAGAAGATGGCTACACCTTC. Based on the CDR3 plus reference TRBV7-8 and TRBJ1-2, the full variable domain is GAGVSQSPRYKVAKRGQDVALRCDPISGHVSLFWYQQALGQGPEFLTYFQNEAQLDKSGLPSDRFFAERPEGSVSTLKIQRTQQEDSAVYLCASSSEDGYTFGSGTRLTVV.

CDR3 amino acids: CASIPPNSYEQYV. Here the CDR3 DNA reads TGTGCCAGCATTCCTCCCAATTCCTACGAGCAGTACGTC. The chain combines TRBV2 with TRBJ2-7; D remains unclear. Deletions cut 7 bases from V and 1 base from J, with 11 bases between. This CDR3 contains 13 residues. CDR1 is SNHLY, CDR2 FYNNEI, per germline.

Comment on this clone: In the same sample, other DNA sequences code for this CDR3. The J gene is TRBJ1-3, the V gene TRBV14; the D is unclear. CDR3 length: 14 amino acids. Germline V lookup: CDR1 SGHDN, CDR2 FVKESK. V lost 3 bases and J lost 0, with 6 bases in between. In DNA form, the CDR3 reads TGTGCCAGCAGCCAGGGATCCTCTGGAAACACCATATATTTT. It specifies CASSQGSSGNTIYF.

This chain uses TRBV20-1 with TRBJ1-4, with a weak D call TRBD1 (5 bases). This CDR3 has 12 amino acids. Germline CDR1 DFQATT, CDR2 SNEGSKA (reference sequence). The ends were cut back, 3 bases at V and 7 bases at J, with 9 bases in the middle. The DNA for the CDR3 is TGCAGTGCTAGTAGGGGTTTTGAAAAACTGTTTTTT. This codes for CSASRGFEKLFF.

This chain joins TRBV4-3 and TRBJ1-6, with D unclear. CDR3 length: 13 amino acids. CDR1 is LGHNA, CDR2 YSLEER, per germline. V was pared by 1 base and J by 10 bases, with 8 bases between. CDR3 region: CASSQGGVSPLHF. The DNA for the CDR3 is TGCGCCAGCAGCCAAGGCGGGGTCTCACCCCTCCACTTT.

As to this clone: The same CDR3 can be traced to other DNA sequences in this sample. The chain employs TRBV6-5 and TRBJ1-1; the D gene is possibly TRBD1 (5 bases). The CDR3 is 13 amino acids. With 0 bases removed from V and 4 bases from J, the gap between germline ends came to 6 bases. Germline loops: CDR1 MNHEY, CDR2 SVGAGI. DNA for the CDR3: TGTGCCAGCAGTTACTCGGGGGGCACTGAAGCTTTCTTT. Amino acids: CASSYSGGTEAFF.

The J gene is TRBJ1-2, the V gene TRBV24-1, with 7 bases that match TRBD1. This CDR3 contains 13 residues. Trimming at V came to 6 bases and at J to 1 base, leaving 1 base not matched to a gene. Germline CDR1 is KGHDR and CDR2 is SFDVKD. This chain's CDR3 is CATSRDSNYGYTF. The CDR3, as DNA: TGTGCCACCAGTCGGGACAGTAACTATGGCTACACCTTC.

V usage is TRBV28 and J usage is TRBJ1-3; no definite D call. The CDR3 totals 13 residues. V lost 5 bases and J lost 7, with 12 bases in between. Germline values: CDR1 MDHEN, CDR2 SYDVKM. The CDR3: CASSIEQQNTIYF. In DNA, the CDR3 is TGTGCCAGCAGTATCGAACAGCAGAACACCATATATTTT.

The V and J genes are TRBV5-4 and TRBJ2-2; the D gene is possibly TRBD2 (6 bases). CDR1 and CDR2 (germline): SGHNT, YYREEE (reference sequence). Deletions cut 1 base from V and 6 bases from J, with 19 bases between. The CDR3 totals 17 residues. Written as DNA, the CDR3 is TGTGCCAGCAGCTTGCGAACGGGAGTAAAGGGTTCCGGGGAGCTGTTTTTT. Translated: CASSLRTGVKGSGELFF.

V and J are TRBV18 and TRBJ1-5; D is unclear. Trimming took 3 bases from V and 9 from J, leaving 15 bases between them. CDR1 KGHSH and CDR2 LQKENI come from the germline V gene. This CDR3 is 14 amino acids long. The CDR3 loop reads CASSPPSSSWPQHF. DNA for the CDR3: TGTGCCAGCTCACCTCCTTCTAGTAGTTGGCCCCAGCATTTT.